The 2 T cell receptor beta chains given below trace back to one sample, sequenced in a study of blood T cell repertoires in COVID-19. Sequenced by immunoSEQ multiplex PCR; TCRdb stores in-frame clones only, minus some. The sample has approximately 100,000 clones, 80% to 90% seen once. Material: peripheral blood. The receptors were sampled from a woman of 80 years or more with acute or convalescent COVID-19.

The gene calls are TRBV7-2 and TRBJ2-5; TRBD1 is a possible D gene (6 bases). The V end lost 5 bases, the J end lost 4 bases, and 14 bases lay between the germline ends. The CDR3 is made up of 14 amino acids. Germline CDR1 and CDR2: SGHTA and FQGNSA. The CDR3 reads CASSPGPQGETQYF. CDR3 sequence (DNA): TGTGCCAGCAGCCCCGGACCACAGGGAGAGACCCAGTACTTC.

This clone was seen more than once but under ten times. In DNA form, the CDR3 reads TGTGCCAGCAGCCAGGGGGCAAACTATGGCTACACCTTC. Its translation: CASSQGANYGYTF. The chain joins TRBV6-5 to TRBJ1-2; the match to TRBD1 covers 8 bases. Germline-derived CDR1 and CDR2 are MNHEY and SVGAGI. The CDR3 sequence is 13 residues long. The junction had 2 bases not matched to a gene; V was cut back by 6 bases and J by 2 bases.